A selection of T cell receptor beta chains follows, all from one sample in a study of blood T cell repertoires in COVID-19. Some clones are missing from TCRdb's copy, which holds only in-frame ones; the method was immunoSEQ multiplex PCR. The data hold 90,000 to 150,000 clones, with around 88% observed a single time. Sequenced material: peripheral blood. The source of these receptors is a woman aged 50 to 65 with active or convalescent COVID-19. CDR3s include the opening cysteine and the closing phenylalanine or tryptophan. A D gene is named only where the DNA matches it firmly. The size field is filled for only some rows; it gives once, few, many or a size class.

>NA|NA|TRBV7-6|TRBJ2-6
CASTALGAPIETGANVLTF
TGTGCCAGCACCGCATTGGGGGCTCCAATCGAAACTGGGGCCAACGTCCTGACTTTC
>TRBD1|NA|TRBV29-1|TRBJ2-7
CSVLRGTYEQYF
TGCAGCGTTCTCAGGGGGACCTACGAGCAGTACTTC
>NA|NA|TRBV27|TRBJ1-5
CASGLWGRPQHF
TGTGCCAGCGGCCTTTGGGGCAGGCCCCAGCATTTT
>TRBD1|NA|TRBV27|TRBJ1-6
CASSFTGGISPLHF
TGTGCCAGCAGTTTCACAGGGGGTATCTCACCCCTCCACTTT
>NA|NA|TRBV21-1|TRBJ2-7
CASSAGTANQHYEQYF
TGTGCCAGCAGCGCCGGGACAGCAAACCAACACTACGAGCAGTACTTC
>NA|NA|TRBV5-3|TRBJ2-3
CARSPGVEVWGTDTQYF
TGTGCCAGAAGCCCGGGGGTTGAGGTTTGGGGCACAGATACGCAGTATTTT
>NA|NA|TRBV18|TRBJ1-1
CASSAGMNTEAFF
TGTGCCAGCTCAGCCGGGATGAACACTGAAGCTTTCTTT
>NA|NA|TRBV7-2|TRBJ2-1
CASSPTVQGYEQFF
TGTGCCAGCAGCCCTACCGTACAGGGTTATGAGCAGTTCTTC
>TRBD2|NA|TRBV28|TRBJ2-3
CASAGRAGTDTQYF
TGTGCCAGCGCCGGGAGGGCGGGCACAGATACGCAGTATTTT
>NA|NA|TRBV6-2/TRBV6-3|TRBJ2-3
CASRPTYGVGGRLTWGTDTQYF
TGTGCCAGCAGACCTACCTACGGAGTCGGAGGAAGATTAACCTGGGGCACAGATACGCAGTATTTT
>TRBD1|few|TRBV28|TRBJ1-2
CASRPTGGNYGYTF
TGTGCCAGCAGGCCTACAGGGGGGAACTATGGCTACACCTTC
>NA|NA|TRBV19|TRBJ1-5
CASSPGLGQPQHF
TGTGCCAGTAGTCCAGGCTTGGGTCAGCCCCAGCATTTT
>NA|few|TRBV2|TRBJ1-1
CASSSLSEAFF
TGTGCCAGCAGCTCCCTTTCTGAAGCTTTCTTT
>NA|NA|TRBV5-6|TRBJ2-1
CASSPGLGDYNEQFF
TGTGCCAGCAGCCCTGGACTCGGAGATTACAATGAGCAGTTCTTC
>TRBD1|NA|TRBV28|TRBJ1-2
CASTMTGTGYTF
TGTGCCAGCACTATGACAGGGACTGGCTACACCTTC
>NA|NA|TRBV21-1|TRBJ1-2
CASSKKRTGTNYGYTF
TGTGCCAGCAGCAAAAAAAGAACAGGAACTAACTATGGCTACACCTTC
>TRBD1|NA|TRBV2|TRBJ2-2
CASTEGWGQGTGELFF
TGTGCCAGCACAGAGGGGTGGGGACAGGGCACCGGGGAGCTGTTTTTT
>NA|NA|TRBV28|TRBJ1-1
CASLRRGNTEAFF
TGTGCCAGTCTAAGAAGGGGGAACACTGAAGCTTTCTTT